The 10 T cell receptor beta chains in this list originate from one sample, sequenced in a study of T cell repertoires in cytomegalovirus infection. MiXCR, run by TCRdb on the reads, gives a single entry per CDR3 protein. The data contain roughly 860,000 distinct CDR3 sequences, 32% of them singletons. Antigens of these TCRs are unknown. The material sequenced was cultured CD8+ T cells from PBMCs, taken from culture after CMV antigen stimulation. The receptor set was obtained from a human donor in good health (CMV status not recorded). Some clones in this sample may be carry-over from other donors' samples.

This chain links TRBV13 with TRBJ2-7, with D hard to call. The CDR3 sequence is 12 residues long. Trimming removed 3 bases at V and 2 bases at J, with 5 bases between. Germline V gives CDR1 PRHDT, CDR2 FYEKMQ (reference sequence). The CDR3 bases are TGTGCCAGCAGCTTCCGCACCTACGAGCAGTACTTC. Its protein product is CASSFRTYEQYF.

In its sample, this clonotype was seen a few times. The chain employs TRBV27 and TRBJ2-7; D not resolved. The CDR3 is 12 amino acids. Trimming took off 6 bases at V and 5 bases at J, with 11 bases between the two ends. In germline, CDR1 is MNHEY, CDR2 SMNVEV (reference sequence). The CDR3 DNA is TGTGCCAGCAGAGGCGGTCCCCACGAGCAGTACGTC. It codes for CASRGGPHEQYV.

The chain couples TRBV27 to TRBJ2-1; D gene uncertain. This CDR3 region has 13 residues. The germline V gene has CDR1 MNHEY and CDR2 SMNVEV (reference sequence). V lost 2 bases, J lost 3 bases, and 5 bases lay in between. CDR3 amino acids: CASSLSYYNEQFF. The CDR3 bases are TGTGCCAGCAGTTTAAGCTACTACAATGAGCAGTTCTTC.

The gene calls are TRBV12-3 or TRBV12-4 and TRBJ2-2, with 10 bases identical to TRBD2. With 6 bases clipped from V and 5 bases from J, the junction kept 6 bases outside the gene matches. There are 15 residues in the CDR3. In DNA form, the CDR3 reads TGTGCCAGCAGAGTAGCGGGGGGCGGTACCGGGGAGCTGTTTTTT. Translation: CASRVAGGGTGELFF.

The chain links TRBV6-5 to TRBJ2-2; the match to TRBD2 covers 9 bases. Germline V gene sequence: CDR1 MNHEY, CDR2 SVGAGI. V trimming: 0 bases; J trimming: 5 bases; junction bases outside the gene matches: 10. This CDR3 region has 18 residues. CDR3 bases: TGTGCCAGCAGTTACTCGATCTTGAGACTAGCGGATACCGGGGAGCTGTTTTTT. It encodes CASSYSILRLADTGELFF.

There are many counts of this clonotype. This chain uses TRBV20-1 with TRBJ2-3, with D possibly TRBD2 on 7 matching bases. V lost 2 bases and J 6 bases, leaving 12 bases between the germline ends. This CDR3 has 13 residues. In germline, CDR1 is DFQATT, CDR2 SNEGSKA (reference sequence). CDR3 sequence reads: CSARMRGQDTQYF. The CDR3 coding sequence is TGCAGTGCTAGAATGCGGGGGCAGGATACGCAGTATTTT.

This clonotype has a handful of counts. This chain uses TRBV27 with TRBJ1-5; TRBD1 aligns across 9 bases. Germline loops: CDR1 MNHEY, CDR2 SMNVEV (reference sequence). The CDR3 consists of 15 residues. V was clipped by 5 bases and J by 6 bases; unmatched bases: 8. As DNA, the CDR3 is TGTGCCAGCAGTGTAGACAGGGGGTATGGTCAGCCCCAGCATTTT. Translation: CASSVDRGYGQPQHF.

This clonotype has ten or more counts. V usage is TRBV7-2 and J usage is TRBJ2-1; possibly TRBD1 or TRBD2 for D (7 bases each). The CDR3 runs to 18 residues. In germline, CDR1 is SGHTA, CDR2 FQGNSA. V was pared by 2 bases and J by 8 bases, with 25 bases between. Written as DNA, the CDR3 is TGTGCCAGCAGCTTAAATAAGGGGGAGGGGGCGCGGATGGATGAGCAGTTCTTC. Translating it yields CASSLNKGEGARMDEQFF.

Concerning this clonotype itself: The junction departs from germline at one end; a sequencing error may be responsible. The CDR3 nucleotides read TGTGCCAACAGTTTAGCGCGTCAAACAACTAATGAAAAACTGTTTTTT. This encodes CANSLARQTTNEKLFF. The rearrangement uses TRBV12-3 or TRBV12-4 and TRBJ1-4; D is undetermined. The CDR3 sequence is 16 residues long.

The V call is TRBV7-4, the J call TRBJ2-4; the D is unclear. Germline V gene lookup returns CDR1 SGHVT and CDR2 SQSDAQ. The CDR3 has 13 amino acids. The V and J ends lost 7 bases and 5 bases respectively, with 12 bases between them. CDR3 DNA sequence: TGTGCCAGCAACTCCCTTCGGGAAAACATTCAGTACTTC. Its translation: CASNSLRENIQYF.